The clone carrying this T cell receptor (beta chain) has just a few counts. This PCR relied on a set of 60 Vbeta primers and 13 Jbeta primers. TCRdb keeps only in-frame clones here, not all; method: immunoSEQ multiplex PCR. The sample lists about 130,000 clones, 80% occurring once. This record comes from a study of cytomegalovirus exposure and HLA in healthy donors. The ends were cut back, 6 bases at V and 2 bases at J, with 10 bases in the middle. CDR1 SNHLY and CDR2 FYNNEI come from the germline V gene. This CDR3 is built from 14 residues. The source of this sequence is a female donor in good health and CMV-seronegative. This chain connects TRBV2 to TRBJ1-4; D possibly corresponds to TRBD1 (5 bases). Sequencing input: PBMCs. The CDR3 DNA reads as TGTGCCAGCAGCCAGGGAAGGACTAATGAAAAACTGTTTTTT. Protein: CASSQGRTNEKLFF.